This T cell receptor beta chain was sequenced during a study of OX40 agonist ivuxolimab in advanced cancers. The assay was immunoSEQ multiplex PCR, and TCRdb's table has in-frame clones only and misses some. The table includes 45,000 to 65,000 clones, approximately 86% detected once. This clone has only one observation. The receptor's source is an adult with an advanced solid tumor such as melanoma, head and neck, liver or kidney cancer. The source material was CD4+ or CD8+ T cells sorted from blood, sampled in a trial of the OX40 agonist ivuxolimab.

This CDR3 reads CASTVGVLGYEQYF. Here the CDR3 DNA reads TGTGCCAGCACCGTAGGGGTCTTGGGCTACGAGCAGTACTTC. V is TRBV5-6 and J is TRBJ2-7; possible D gene TRBD1, 5 bases. Germline V gene sequence: CDR1 SGHDT, CDR2 YYEEEE. V lost 6 bases, J lost 3 bases, and 16 bases lay in between. This CDR3 has 14 residues. The variable domain in full, completed from reference TRBV5-6 and TRBJ2-7, reads DAGVTQSPTHLIKTRGQQVTLRCSPKSGHDTVSWYQQALGQGPQFIFQYYEEEERQRGNFPDRFSGHQFPNYSSELNVNALLLGDSALYLCASTVGVLGYEQYFGPGTRLTVT.